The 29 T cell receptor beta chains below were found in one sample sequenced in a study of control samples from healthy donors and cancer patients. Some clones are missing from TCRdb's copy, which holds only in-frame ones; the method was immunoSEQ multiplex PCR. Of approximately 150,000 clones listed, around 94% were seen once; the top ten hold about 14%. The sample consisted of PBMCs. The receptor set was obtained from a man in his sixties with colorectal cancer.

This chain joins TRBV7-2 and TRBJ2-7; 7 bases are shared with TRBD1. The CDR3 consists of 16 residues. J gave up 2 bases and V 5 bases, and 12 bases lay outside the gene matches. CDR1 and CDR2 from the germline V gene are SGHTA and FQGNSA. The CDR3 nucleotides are TGTGCCAGCAGCCCCTCCGGGACAGCTCCTACCTACGAGCAGTACTTC. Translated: CASSPSGTAPTYEQYF.

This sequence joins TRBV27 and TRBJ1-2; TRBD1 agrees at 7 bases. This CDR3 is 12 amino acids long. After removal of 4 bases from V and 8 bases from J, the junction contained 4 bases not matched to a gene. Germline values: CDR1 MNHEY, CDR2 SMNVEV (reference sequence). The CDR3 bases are TGTGCCAGCAGTTCACAGGGGATAGGCTACACCTTC. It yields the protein CASSSQGIGYTF.

CDR3 in DNA: TGCGCCAGCAGCGCCGACAGGGAGCAGTACTTC. It yields the protein CASSADREQYF. The rearrangement joins TRBV5-1 to TRBJ2-7; TRBD1 might be the D (6 bases). There are 11 residues in the CDR3. Germline-derived CDR1 and CDR2 are SGHRS and YFSETQ. The V end lost 4 bases, the J end lost 7 bases, and 9 bases lay between the germline ends.

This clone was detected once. CDR3 residues: CASSPQGLLETQYF. CDR3 sequence (DNA): TGTGCCAGCTCACCACAAGGACTATTAGAGACCCAGTACTTC. The chain is built from TRBV18 and TRBJ2-5, with D possibly being TRBD2 (6 bases). Germline V lookup: CDR1 KGHSH, CDR2 LQKENI. The CDR3 loop spans 14 amino acids. Deletions cut 1 base from V and 4 bases from J, with 10 bases between.

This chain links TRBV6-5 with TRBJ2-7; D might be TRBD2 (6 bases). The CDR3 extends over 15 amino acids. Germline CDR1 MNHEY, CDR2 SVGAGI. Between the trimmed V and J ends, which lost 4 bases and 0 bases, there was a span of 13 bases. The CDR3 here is CASSWDGGSSYEQYF. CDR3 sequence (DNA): TGTGCCAGCAGTTGGGACGGAGGGAGCTCCTACGAGCAGTACTTC.

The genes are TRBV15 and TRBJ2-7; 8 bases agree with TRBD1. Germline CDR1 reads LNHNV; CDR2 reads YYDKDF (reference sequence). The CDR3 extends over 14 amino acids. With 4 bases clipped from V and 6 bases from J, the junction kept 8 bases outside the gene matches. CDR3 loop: CATSKGQGGGEQYF. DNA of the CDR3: TGTGCCACCAGCAAAGGACAGGGTGGAGGCGAGCAGTACTTC.

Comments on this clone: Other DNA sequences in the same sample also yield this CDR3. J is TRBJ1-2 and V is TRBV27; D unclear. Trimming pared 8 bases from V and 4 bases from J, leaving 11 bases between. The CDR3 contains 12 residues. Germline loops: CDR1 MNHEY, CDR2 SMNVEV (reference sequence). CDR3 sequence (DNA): TGTGCCAGCTATGGGCGGACCTATGGCTACACCTTC. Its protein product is CASYGRTYGYTF.

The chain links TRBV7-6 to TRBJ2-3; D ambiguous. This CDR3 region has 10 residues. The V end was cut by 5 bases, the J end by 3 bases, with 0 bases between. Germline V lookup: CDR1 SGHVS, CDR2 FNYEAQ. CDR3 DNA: TGTGCCAGCAGCACAGATACGCAGTATTTT. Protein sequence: CASSTDTQYF.

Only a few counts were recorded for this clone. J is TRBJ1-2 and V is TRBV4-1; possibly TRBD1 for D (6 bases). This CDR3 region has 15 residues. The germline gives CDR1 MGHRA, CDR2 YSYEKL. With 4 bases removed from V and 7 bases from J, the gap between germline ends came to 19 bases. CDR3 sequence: CASSPQEGGMGGYTF. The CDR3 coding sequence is TGCGCCAGCAGCCCCCAGGAAGGGGGAATGGGTGGCTACACCTTC.

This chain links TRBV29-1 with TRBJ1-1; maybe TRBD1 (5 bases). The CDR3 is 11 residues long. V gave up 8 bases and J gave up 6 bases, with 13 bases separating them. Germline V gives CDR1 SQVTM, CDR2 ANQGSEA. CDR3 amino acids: CSLGDGAEAFF. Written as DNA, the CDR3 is TGCAGCCTCGGGGACGGCGCTGAAGCTTTCTTT.

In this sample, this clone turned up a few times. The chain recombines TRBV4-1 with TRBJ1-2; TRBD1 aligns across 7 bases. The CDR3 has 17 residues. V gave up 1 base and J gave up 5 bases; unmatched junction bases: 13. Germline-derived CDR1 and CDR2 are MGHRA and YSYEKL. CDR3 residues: CASSQVFEVTGKYGYTF. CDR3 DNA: TGCGCCAGCAGCCAAGTATTTGAGGTGACAGGGAAATATGGCTACACCTTC.

The DNA of the CDR3 is TGTGCCTGGAGTGCCCCCGCGGGCGGAGCTTTCTTT. Translated, it gives CAWSAPAGGAFF. V gene TRBV30 combines with J gene TRBJ1-1; D remains unclear. The CDR3 has 12 amino acids. V was trimmed by 1 base and J by 10 bases, leaving 13 bases between them. Per the germline V gene, CDR1 is GTSNPN and CDR2 is SVGIG (reference sequence).

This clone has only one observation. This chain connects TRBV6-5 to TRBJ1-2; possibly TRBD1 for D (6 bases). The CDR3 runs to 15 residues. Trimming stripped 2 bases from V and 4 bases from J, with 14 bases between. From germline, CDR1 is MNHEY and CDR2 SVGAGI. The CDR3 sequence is CASSYPGAGSYGYTF. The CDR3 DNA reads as TGTGCCAGCAGTTACCCAGGGGCTGGGAGCTATGGCTACACCTTC.

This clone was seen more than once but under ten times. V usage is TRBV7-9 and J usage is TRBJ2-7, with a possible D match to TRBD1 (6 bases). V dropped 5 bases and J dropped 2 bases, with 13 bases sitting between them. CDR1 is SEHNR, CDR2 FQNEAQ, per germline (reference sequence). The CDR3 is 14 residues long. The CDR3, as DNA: TGTGCCAGCAGCACTTCGGACAGCCCCTACGAGCAGTACTTC. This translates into CASSTSDSPYEQYF.

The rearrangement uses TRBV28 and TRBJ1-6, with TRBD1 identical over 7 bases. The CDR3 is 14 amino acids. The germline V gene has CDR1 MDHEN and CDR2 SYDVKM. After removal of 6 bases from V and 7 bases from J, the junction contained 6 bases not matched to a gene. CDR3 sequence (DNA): TGTGCCAGCAGGCAACAGGGGCCCAATTCACCCCTCCACTTT. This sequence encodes CASRQQGPNSPLHF.

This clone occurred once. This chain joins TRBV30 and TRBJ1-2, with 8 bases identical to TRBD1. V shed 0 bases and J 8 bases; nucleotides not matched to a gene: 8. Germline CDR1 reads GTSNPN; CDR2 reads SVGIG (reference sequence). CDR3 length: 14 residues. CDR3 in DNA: TGTGCCTGGAGTGTAAATCAGGGGGCGGTAGGCTACACCTTC. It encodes CAWSVNQGAVGYTF.

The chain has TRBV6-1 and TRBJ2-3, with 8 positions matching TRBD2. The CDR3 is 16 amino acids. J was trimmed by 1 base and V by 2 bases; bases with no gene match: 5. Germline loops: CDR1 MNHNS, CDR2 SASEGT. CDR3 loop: CASSEMPAGGTDTQYF. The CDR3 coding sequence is TGTGCCAGCAGTGAAATGCCAGCGGGGGGCACAGATACGCAGTATTTT.

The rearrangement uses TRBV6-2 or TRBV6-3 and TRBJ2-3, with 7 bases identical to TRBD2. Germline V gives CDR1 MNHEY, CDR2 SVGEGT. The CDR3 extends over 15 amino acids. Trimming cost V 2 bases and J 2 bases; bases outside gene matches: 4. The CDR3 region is CASSYEAGNTDTQYF. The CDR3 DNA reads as TGTGCCAGCAGTTACGAAGCGGGGAACACAGATACGCAGTATTTT.

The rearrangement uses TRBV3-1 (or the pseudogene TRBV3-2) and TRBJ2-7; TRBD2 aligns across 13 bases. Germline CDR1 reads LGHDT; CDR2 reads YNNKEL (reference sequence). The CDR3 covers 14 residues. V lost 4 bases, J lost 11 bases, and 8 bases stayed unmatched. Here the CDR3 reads CASSLGTSGMREYF. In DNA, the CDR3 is TGTGCCAGCAGCCTAGGGACTAGCGGGATGAGAGAGTACTTC.

In nucleotides, the CDR3 is TGTGCCAGTAGCCCAGCGGGGGCGAACACCGGGGAGCTGTTTTTT. Translated: CASSPAGANTGELFF. V usage is TRBV19 and J usage is TRBJ2-2, with TRBD2 identical over 8 bases. Germline V gene data show CDR1 as LNHDA and CDR2 as SQIVND (reference sequence). The CDR3 consists of 15 residues. The V segment lost 6 bases and the J segment 0 bases; nucleotides outside the gene matches: 3.

The CDR3 loop reads CASSPDRGRDEQFF. The CDR3 nucleotides are TGTGCCAGCTCACCGGACAGGGGGCGGGATGAGCAGTTCTTC. V usage is TRBV18 and J usage is TRBJ2-1; 11 nucleotides align to TRBD1. The junction had 3 bases not matched to a gene; V was cut back by 3 bases and J by 8 bases. The CDR3 loop spans 14 amino acids. The germline V gene encodes CDR1 KGHSH and CDR2 LQKENI.

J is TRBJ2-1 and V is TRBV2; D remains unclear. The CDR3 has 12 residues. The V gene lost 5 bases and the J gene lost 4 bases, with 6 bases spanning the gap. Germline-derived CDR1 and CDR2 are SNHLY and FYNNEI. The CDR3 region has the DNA TGTGCCAGCAGTAGGCAGTACAATGAGCAGTTCTTC. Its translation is CASSRQYNEQFF.

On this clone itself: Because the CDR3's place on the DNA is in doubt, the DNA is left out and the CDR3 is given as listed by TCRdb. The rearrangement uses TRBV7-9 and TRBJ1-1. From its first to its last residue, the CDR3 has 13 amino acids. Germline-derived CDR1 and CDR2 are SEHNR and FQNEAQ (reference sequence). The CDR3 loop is CASSPFGGGATFF.

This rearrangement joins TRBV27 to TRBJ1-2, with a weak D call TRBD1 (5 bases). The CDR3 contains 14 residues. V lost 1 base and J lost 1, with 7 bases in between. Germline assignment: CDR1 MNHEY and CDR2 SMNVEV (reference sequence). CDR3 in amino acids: CASSLYGGNYGYTF. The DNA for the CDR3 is TGTGCCAGCAGTTTATATGGGGGTAACTATGGCTACACCTTC.

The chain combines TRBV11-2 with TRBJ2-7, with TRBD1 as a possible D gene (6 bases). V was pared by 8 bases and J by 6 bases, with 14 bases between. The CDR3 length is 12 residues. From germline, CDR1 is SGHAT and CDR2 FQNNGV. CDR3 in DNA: TGTGCCAGCGGGGGCGGCGCGGGCGAGCAGTACTTC. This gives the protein CASGGGAGEQYF.

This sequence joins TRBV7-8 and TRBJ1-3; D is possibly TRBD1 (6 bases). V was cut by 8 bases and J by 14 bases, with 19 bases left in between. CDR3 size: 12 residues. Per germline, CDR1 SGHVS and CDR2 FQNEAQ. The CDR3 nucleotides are TGTGCCAGCGGCGGCGGGGGGCCCCTTTTATATTTT. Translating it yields CASGGGGPLLYF. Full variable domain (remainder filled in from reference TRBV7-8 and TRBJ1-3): GAGVSQSPRYKVAKRGQDVALRCDPISGHVSLFWYQQALGQGPEFLTYFQNEAQLDKSGLPSDRFFAERPEGSVSTLKIQRTQQEDSAVYLCASGGGGPLLYFGEGSWLTVV.

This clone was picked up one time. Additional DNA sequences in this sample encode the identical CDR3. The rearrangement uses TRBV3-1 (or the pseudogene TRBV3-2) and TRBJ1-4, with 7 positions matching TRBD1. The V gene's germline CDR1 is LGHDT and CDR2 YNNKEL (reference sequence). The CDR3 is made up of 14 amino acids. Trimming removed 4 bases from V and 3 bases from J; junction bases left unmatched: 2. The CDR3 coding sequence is TGTGCCAGCAGCCTAGGGACAGCTAATGAAAAACTGTTTTTT. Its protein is CASSLGTANEKLFF.

CDR3 sequence reads: CASSYSRGQETQYF. CDR3 bases: TGTGCCAGCAGTTACTCCAGGGGCCAAGAGACCCAGTACTTC. This chain links TRBV6-5 with TRBJ2-5; possibly TRBD1 for D (6 bases). The CDR3 is 14 residues long. Germline assignment: CDR1 MNHEY and CDR2 SVGAGI. V shed 0 bases and J shed 1 base, with 6 bases lying between them.

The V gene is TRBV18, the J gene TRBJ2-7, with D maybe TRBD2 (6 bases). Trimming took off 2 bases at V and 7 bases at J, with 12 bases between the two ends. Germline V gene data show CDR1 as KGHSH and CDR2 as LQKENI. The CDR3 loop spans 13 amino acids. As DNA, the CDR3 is TGTGCCAGCTCACCAGCGTGGGGGGAAGAGCAGTACTTC. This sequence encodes CASSPAWGEEQYF.